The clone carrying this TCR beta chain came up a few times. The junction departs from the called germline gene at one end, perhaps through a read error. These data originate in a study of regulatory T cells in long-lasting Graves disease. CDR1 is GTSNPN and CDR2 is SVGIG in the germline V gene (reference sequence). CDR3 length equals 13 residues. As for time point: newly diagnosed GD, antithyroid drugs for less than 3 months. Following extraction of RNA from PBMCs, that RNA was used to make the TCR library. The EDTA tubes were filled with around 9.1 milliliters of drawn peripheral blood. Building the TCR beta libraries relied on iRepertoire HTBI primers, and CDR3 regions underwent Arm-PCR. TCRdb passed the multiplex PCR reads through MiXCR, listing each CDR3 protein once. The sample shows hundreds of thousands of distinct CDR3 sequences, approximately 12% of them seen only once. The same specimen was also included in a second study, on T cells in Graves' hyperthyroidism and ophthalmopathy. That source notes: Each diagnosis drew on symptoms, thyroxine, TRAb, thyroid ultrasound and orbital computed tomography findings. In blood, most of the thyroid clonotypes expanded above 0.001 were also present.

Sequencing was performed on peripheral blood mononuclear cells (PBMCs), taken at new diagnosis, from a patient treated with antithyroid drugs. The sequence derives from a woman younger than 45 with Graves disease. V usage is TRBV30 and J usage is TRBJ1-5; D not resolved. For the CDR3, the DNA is TGTGCCTGGAGTGTAATATTGGGAGCCCGCCAAAATTTT. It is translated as CAWSVILGARQNF.